This entry is about one TCR beta chain. The sample comes from a study of T cell repertoires in cytomegalovirus infection. TCRdb reprocessed the reads with MiXCR, giving one entry per CDR3 protein. This repertoire shows around 740,000 distinct CDR3 sequences, roughly a third found once; its top ten account for 2.8%. The J segment lost 5 bases and the V segment lost 7 bases, leaving 14 bases of the junction unmatched. Germline V gene data show CDR1 as MNHNS and CDR2 as SASEGT. CDR3 size: 16 residues. The clonotype originates from a human donor in good health (CMV status not recorded). Some clones in this sample may be carry-over from other donors' samples. The sequencing sample was made of PBMCs. The chain is built from TRBV6-1 and TRBJ1-1; TRBD1 matches 9 bases. CDR3 nucleotides: TGTGCCAGCACCCAAACCCCAGGGACAGGGTGGACTGAAGCTTTCTTT. This codes for CASTQTPGTGWTEAFF.